The source of this TCR beta chain is a study of identifying expanded T cells in peripheral blood. Notes on the study in general: Clone count variance between roughly 2-week samples rose with total template count.

Note on this clone: Its specificity is not known.

After removal of 0 bases from V and 1 base from J, the junction contained 8 bases not matched to a gene. Germline-derived CDR1 and CDR2 are MGHRA and YSYEKL. CDR3 size: 20 residues. Only in-frame clones appear in the TCRdb table, and some are missing; sequencing was by immunoSEQ multiplex PCR. The sample lists approximately 120,000 clones, 88% seen once, with around 8.2% in the top ten. No infections or other immune events were documented during collection. J is TRBJ2-1 and V is TRBV4-1; TRBD2 matches 14 bases. The source of this sequence is a person aged 18-69 years in good health. Sequencing was done on a sample of blood. The CDR3 reads CASSQDSTSGGAGSYNEQFF. The CDR3 bases are TGCGCCAGCAGCCAAGATTCGACTAGCGGGGGGGCCGGGTCCTACAATGAGCAGTTCTTC.